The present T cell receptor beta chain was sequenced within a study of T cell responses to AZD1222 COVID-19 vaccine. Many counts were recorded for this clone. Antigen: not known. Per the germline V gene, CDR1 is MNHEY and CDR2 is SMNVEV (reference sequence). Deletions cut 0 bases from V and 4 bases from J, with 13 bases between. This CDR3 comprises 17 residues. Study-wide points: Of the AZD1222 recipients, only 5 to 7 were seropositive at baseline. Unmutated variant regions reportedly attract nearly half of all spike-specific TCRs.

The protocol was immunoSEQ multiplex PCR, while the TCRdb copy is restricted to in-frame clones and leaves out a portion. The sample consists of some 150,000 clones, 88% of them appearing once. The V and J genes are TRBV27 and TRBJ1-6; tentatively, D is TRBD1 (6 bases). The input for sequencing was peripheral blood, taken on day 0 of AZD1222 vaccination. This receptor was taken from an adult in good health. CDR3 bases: TGTGCCAGCAGTTTATCGGTCAGGGGCCCATATAATTCACCCCTCCACTTT. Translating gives CASSLSVRGPYNSPLHF.